Detailed here is one T cell receptor beta chain. What it binds is not known. Every isolated RNA sample was fully reverse transcribed, so sequencing captured expressed TCRB transcripts. Libraries were prepared by immunoSEQ multiplex PCR; TCRdb keeps only in-frame clonotypes and omits some of them. The sample has 250,000 to 350,000 clones, 13% to 15% seen once; the top ten hold more than 6.5%. The data were obtained in a study of beta chain features in type 1 diabetes. Study-level findings and limits: PCR may have favored shorter templates equally in patients and controls. In type 1 diabetes patients, VDJ junctions had fewer insertions; deletions at these junctions were more frequent. Among patients, naive, central memory and Treg TCRB repertoires appeared more similar than among healthy donors.

Post-sort purity exceeded 98% for all sorted populations. The CDR3 is made up of 17 amino acids. Germline V CDR1 and CDR2: MGHDK, SYGVNS. Losses at the gene ends were 7 bases for V and 5 bases for J; bases not matched to a gene: 12. The V call is TRBV25-1, the J call TRBJ2-1, with TRBD1 matching over 12 bases. Sequencing was performed on central memory CD4+ T cells from blood. This clonotype was sampled from a young man in good health. CDR3 residues: CASTRDRGPGAHNEQFF. Written as DNA, the CDR3 is TGTGCCAGCACCCGGGACAGGGGGCCGGGAGCCCACAATGAGCAGTTCTTC.